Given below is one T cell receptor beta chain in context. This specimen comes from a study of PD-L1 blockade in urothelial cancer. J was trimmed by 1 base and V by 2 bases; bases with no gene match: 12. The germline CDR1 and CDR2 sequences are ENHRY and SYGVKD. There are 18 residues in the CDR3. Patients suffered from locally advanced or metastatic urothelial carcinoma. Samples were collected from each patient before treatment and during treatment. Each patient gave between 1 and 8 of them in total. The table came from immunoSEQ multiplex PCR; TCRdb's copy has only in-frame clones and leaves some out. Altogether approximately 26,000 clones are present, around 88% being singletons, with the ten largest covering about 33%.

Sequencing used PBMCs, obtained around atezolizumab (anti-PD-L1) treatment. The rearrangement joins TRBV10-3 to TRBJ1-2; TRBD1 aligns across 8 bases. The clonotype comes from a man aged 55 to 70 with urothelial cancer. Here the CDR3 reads CAISEPMDRVPFNYGYTF. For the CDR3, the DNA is TGTGCCATCAGTGAGCCAATGGACAGGGTGCCTTTTAACTATGGCTACACCTTC.